This T cell receptor (beta chain) is from a study of blood T cell repertoires in COVID-19. This clone occurred once. Unmatched junction bases numbered 9, after V lost 3 bases and J lost 7 bases. In germline, CDR1 is LGHNA, CDR2 YNFKEQ. This CDR3 is 15 amino acids long. Using immunoSEQ multiplex PCR, the repertoire was profiled, and TCRdb retains in-frame clones only, with some absent. Of under 200,000 clones in the sample, 82% were seen once. The source of this sequence is a man aged 60-69 years who had recovered from COVID-19. What was sequenced was PBMCs or T cells enriched from blood (not recorded which). The chain employs TRBV4-2 and TRBJ1-5; 7 bases fit TRBD1. CDR3 amino acids: CASSQGDQGGQPQHF. In nucleotides, the CDR3 is TGTGCCAGCAGCCAGGGGGACCAGGGGGGCCAGCCCCAGCATTTT.